This TCR beta chain is drawn from a study of T cell changes during pregnancy in multiple sclerosis. TCRdb's table, derived via immunoSEQ multiplex PCR, lists solely in-frame clones and lacks some. This repertoire shows tens of thousands of clones, 92% found once; its top ten account for around 2.3%. The CDR3 runs 13 residues. The germline gives CDR1 SGHDT, CDR2 YYEEEE. The V end was cut by 2 bases, the J end by 4 bases, with 9 bases between. The sequence came from a female donor with multiple sclerosis, enrolled in a pregnancy study. The V and J genes are TRBV5-6 and TRBJ1-2; D remains unclear. Sequencing used peripheral blood, obtained in the first trimester of pregnancy. The CDR3 reads CASSFLRAYGYTF. The CDR3 coding sequence is TGTGCCAGCAGCTTCCTGAGGGCCTATGGCTACACCTTC.